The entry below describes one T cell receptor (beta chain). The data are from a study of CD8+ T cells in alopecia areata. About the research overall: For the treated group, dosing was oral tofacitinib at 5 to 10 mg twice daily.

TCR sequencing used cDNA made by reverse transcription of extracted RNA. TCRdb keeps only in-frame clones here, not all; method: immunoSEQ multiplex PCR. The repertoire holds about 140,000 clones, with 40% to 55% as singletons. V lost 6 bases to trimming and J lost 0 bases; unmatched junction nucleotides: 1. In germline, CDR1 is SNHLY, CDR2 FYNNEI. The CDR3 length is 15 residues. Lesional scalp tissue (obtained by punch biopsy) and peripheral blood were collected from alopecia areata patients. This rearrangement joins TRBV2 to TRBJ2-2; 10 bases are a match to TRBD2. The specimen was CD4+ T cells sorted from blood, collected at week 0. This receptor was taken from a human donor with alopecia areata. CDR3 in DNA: TGTGCCAGCAGGCTAGCGGGAGCGAACACCGGGGAGCTGTTTTTT. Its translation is CASRLAGANTGELFF.